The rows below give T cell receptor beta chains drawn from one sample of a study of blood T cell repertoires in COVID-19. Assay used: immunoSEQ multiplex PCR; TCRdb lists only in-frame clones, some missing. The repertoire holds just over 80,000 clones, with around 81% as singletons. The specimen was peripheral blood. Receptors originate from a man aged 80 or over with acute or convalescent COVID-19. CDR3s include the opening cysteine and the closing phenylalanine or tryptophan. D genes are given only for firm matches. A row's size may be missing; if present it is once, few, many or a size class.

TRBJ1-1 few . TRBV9 TGTGCCAGCAGCGCTCAGGGGAGCGGCACTGAAGCTTTCTTT CASSAQGSGTEAFF
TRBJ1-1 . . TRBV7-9 TGTGCCAGCAGCTTAGGGGCGAACACTGAAGCTTTCTTT CASSLGANTEAFF
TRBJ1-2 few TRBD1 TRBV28 TGTGCCAGCAGTTTATGGGGACAGGCTGGGGTTGGGTATGGCTACACCTTC CASSLWGQAGVGYGYTF
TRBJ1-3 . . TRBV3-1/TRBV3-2 TGTGCCAGCAGCCCCCGAGGAGGGTGGGGAAACACCATATATTTT CASSPRGGWGNTIYF
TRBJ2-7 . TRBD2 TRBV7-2 TGTGCCAGCAGCTTGGGGACTAGCGGGAGGGTAGGGCAGTACTTC CASSLGTSGRVGQYF
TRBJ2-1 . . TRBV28 TGTGCCAGCAGTTTAGCGATCTCCTACAATGAGCAGTTCTTC CASSLAISYNEQFF
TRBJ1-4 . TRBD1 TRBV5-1 TGCGCCAGCAGACGACAGGGGGATACTGTGACTAATGAAAAACTGTTTTTT CASRRQGDTVTNEKLFF
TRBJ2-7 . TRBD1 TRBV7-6 TGTGCCAGCAGCTTAGAGGGGACAGGGGGCTACGAGCAGTACTTC CASSLEGTGGYEQYF
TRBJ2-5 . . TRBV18 TGTGCCAGCTCAGGGGGGTTAAAATCCATGGGAGCGACGCGATGGGAGACCCAGTACTTC CASSGGLKSMGATRWETQYF
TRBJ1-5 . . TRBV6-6 TGTGCCAGCAGTTACGGGGGAGGGGGCAATCAGCCCCAGCATTTT CASSYGGGGNQPQHF
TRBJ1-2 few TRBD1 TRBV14 TGTGCCAGCAGCCGAGACAGGGGCTATGGCTACACCTTC CASSRDRGYGYTF
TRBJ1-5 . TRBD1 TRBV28 TGTGCCAGCAGCTCAACCGGGACAGGGGTAGGCTATCAGCCCCAGCATTTT CASSSTGTGVGYQPQHF
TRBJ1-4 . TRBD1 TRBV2 TGTGCCACCCGCAGGGGGAATGAAAAACTGTTTTTT CATRRGNEKLFF
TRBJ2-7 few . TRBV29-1 TGCAGCGTTGAAAGGGGCAGCTCCTACGAGCAGTACTTC CSVERGSSYEQYF
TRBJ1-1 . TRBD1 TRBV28 TGTGCCAGCAGTTTACTGGGGACAGGGAAAGCTTTCTTT CASSLLGTGKAFF
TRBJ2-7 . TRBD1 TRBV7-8 TGTGCCAGCAGCTCAAGACAGGGGGAAAGCGAGCAGTACTTC CASSSRQGESEQYF
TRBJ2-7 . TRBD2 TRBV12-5 TGTGCTAGTGGTTTTTCTAGACTAGCGGGAGGGTGGGAGCAGTACTTC CASGFSRLAGGWEQYF
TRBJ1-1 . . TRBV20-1 TGCAGTGCGGCCCTCTACTATGAAGCTTTCTTT CSAALYYEAFF
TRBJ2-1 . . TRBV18 TGTGCCAGCTCGCGACTAGGAACCTCCTACAATGAGCAGTTCTTC CASSRLGTSYNEQFF
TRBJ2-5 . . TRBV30 TGTGCCTGGAGTCGGAGGCCTAGCCTTCACTTC CAWSRRPSLHF
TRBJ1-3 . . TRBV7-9 TGTGCCAGCAGCTTATCGTCTATCTCTGGAAACACCATATATTTT CASSLSSISGNTIYF
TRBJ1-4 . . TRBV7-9 TGTGCCAGCAGCTATTGGGCTTCCCATTCCGAAAAACTGTTTTTT CASSYWASHSEKLFF
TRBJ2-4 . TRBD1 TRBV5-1 TGCGCCAGCAGCCTCGGACAGGGTAAAAACATTCAGTACTTC CASSLGQGKNIQYF
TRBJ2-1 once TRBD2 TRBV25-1 TGTGCCAGCACCACGAGGACTAGCGGATACAATGAGCAGTTCTTC CASTTRTSGYNEQFF
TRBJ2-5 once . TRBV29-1 TGCAGCGTTGAATCTATACAAGAGACCCAGTACTTC CSVESIQETQYF
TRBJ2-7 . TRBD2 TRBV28 TGTGCCAGCAGTACCGGGACTAGCGACGTAAGGGAGCAGTACTTC CASSTGTSDVREQYF
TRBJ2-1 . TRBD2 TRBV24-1 TGTGCCACCAGTGATGTGGAGTGGGCTAGCGGGAGACCCTCCTACAATGAGCAGTTCTTC CATSDVEWASGRPSYNEQFF
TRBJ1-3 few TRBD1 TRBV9 TGTGCCAGCAGCGGGACAGGGGTTGGAAACACCATATATTTT CASSGTGVGNTIYF
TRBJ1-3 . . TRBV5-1 TGCGCCAGCAGCTTGGAGGCGGTCTCTGGAAACACCATATATTTT CASSLEAVSGNTIYF
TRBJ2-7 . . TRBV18 TGTGCCAGCTCACCAATTTATCAGGGGCGCGCCGAGCAGTACTTC CASSPIYQGRAEQYF
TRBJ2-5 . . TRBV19 TGTGCCAGTGGTACCTACCAAGAGACCCAGTACTTC CASGTYQETQYF
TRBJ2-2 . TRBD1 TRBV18 TGTGCCAGCTCACCCGACAGGGTGAACACCGGGGAGCTGTTTTTT CASSPDRVNTGELFF
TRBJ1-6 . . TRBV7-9 TGTGCCAGCAGCTTCGACAGCCTATATTCACCCCTCCACTTT CASSFDSLYSPLHF
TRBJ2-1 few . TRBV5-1 TGCGCCAGCAGCTTAGTCGGGGTCAGCCTGTCGTCTCATGAGCAGTTCTTC CASSLVGVSLSSHEQFF
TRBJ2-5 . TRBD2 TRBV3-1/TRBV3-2 TGTGCCAGCAGCCAAGATAGCGGGAGAAGTGAGACCCAGTACTTC CASSQDSGRSETQYF
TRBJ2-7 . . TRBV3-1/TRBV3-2 TGTGCCAGCAGCCAAGATCTACCCGAGCAGTACTTC CASSQDLPEQYF
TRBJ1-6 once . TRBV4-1 TGCGCCAGCAGCCAGAACCGGTCACCCCTCCACTTT CASSQNRSPLHF
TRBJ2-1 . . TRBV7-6 TGTGCCAGCAGCTTAAGGGGTTTTGAGGATGAGCAGTTCTTC CASSLRGFEDEQFF
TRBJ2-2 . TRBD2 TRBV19 TGTGCCAGTAGTCCCTCGGGACTAGCGACCGGGGAGCTGTTTTTT CASSPSGLATGELFF
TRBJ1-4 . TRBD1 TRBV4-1 TGCGCCAGCAGCCAGGCGACAGGGGGAAGAGAAACTAATGAAAAACTGTTTTTT CASSQATGGRETNEKLFF
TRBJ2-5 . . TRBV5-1 TGCGCCAGCAGCTTGGCAGGGGACGAGTACCAAGAGACCCAGTACTTC CASSLAGDEYQETQYF
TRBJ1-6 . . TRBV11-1 TGTGCCAGCAGCTTTATGTCAGGGGATTCACCCCTCCACTTT CASSFMSGDSPLHF
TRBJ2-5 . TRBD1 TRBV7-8 TGTGCCAGCAGCATGGGACAGTACCAAGAGACCCAGTACTTC CASSMGQYQETQYF
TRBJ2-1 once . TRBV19 TGTGCCAGTAGTGCCCGCAGGGGTTCCTACAATGAGCAGTTCTTC CASSARRGSYNEQFF
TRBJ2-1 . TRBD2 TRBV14 TGTGCCAGCAGCCACCAAGCGGGAGAGGGAACCAATGAGCAGTTCTTC CASSHQAGEGTNEQFF
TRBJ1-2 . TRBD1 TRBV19 TGTGCCAGCGGAGACAGGGAGCGTAACTATGGCTACACCTTC CASGDRERNYGYTF
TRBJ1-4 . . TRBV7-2 TGTGCCAGCAGCCCCCTCCTGTCAACTAATGAAAAACTGTTTTTT CASSPLLSTNEKLFF
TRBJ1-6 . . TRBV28 TGTGCCAGCAGGAACAGGGAGAGCTCCTATAATTCACCCCTCCACTTT CASRNRESSYNSPLHF
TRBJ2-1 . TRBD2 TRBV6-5 TGTGCCAGCAGTTCGACTAGCGGCGGACGTAATGAGCAGTTCTTC CASSSTSGGRNEQFF
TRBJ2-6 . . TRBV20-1 TGCAGTGCGCGGGGGGCCAACGTCCTGACTTTC CSARGANVLTF
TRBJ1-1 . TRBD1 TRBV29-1 TGCAGCGTTGGAGGACAGGTTTGGAGCACTGAAGCTTTCTTT CSVGGQVWSTEAFF
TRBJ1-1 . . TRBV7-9 TGTGCCAGCAGCGCCAGGGTTGGTTTGACTGAAGCTTTCTTT CASSARVGLTEAFF
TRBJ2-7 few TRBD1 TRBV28 TGTGCCAGCAGTAAAATCTTGGGGACAGGGAGGTACGAGCAGTACTTC CASSKILGTGRYEQYF
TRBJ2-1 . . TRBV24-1 TGTGCCACCAGTGATAACAGGGCCGGCAATGGGAATGAGCAGTTCTTC CATSDNRAGNGNEQFF
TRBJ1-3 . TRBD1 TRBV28 TGTGCCAGCAGGCTCCCAGGGGGGCTCGGAAACACCATATATTTT CASRLPGGLGNTIYF
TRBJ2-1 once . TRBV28 TGTGCCAGCCGCACCTCCGGGACTTGGAATGAGCAGTTCTTC CASRTSGTWNEQFF
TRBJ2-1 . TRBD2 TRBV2 TGTGCCAGCAGTGAACATGGCGGGAGACACGGTGAGCAGTTCTTC CASSEHGGRHGEQFF
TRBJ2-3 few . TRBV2 TGTGCCAGCAGCCGGGAAGGGATTCCCCTTAGCACAGATACGCAGTATTTT CASSREGIPLSTDTQYF
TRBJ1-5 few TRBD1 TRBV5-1 TGCGCCAGCAGCCCGGGACAGGGGTATCAGCCCCAGCATTTT CASSPGQGYQPQHF
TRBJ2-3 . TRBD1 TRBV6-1 TGTGCCAGCAGTGAGAGGACAGGGTTGGGAGATACGCAGTATTTT CASSERTGLGDTQYF